These 25 T cell receptor beta chains originate from one sample sequenced in a study of beta chain features in type 1 diabetes. The whole isolated RNA underwent reverse transcription, so sequencing captured expressed TCRB transcripts. Sequenced by immunoSEQ multiplex PCR; TCRdb stores in-frame clones only, minus some. The repertoire includes around 150,000 clones, roughly 9% of them detected once, and about 0.75% sits in the top ten. No antigen has been identified for these receptors. Study-wide findings and caveats: Shorter TCRB CDR3s, moderately but significantly so, marked every one of the four CD4+ subsets in Type 1 diabetes patients.

Material: central memory CD4+ T cells from blood. These TCRs come from a woman aged 25-40 years with type 1 diabetes.

The sample holds a few counts of this clone. This sample also contains other DNA sequences that code for the same CDR3. This chain joins TRBV18 and TRBJ2-2; D not resolved. V dropped 0 bases and J dropped 4 bases, with 3 bases sitting between them. The CDR3 length is 13 residues. Germline-derived CDR1 and CDR2 are KGHSH and LQKENI. CDR3 sequence (DNA): TGTGCCAGCTCACCACCTAGCACCGGGGAGCTGTTTTTT. This encodes CASSPPSTGELFF.

V and J are TRBV6-1 and TRBJ2-2; D possibly corresponds to TRBD1 (6 bases). The CDR3 loop spans 14 amino acids. Germline CDR1 is MNHNS and CDR2 is SASEGT. Between the trimmed V and J ends, which lost 6 bases and 8 bases, there was a span of 16 bases. CDR3 in amino acids: CASSQNRAQGELFF. The CDR3 DNA sequence: TGTGCCAGCAGCCAAAACAGGGCCCAAGGGGAGCTGTTTTTT.

In this sample, this clone turned up a few times. A much larger clone lies a single base off, so this may be a read error. The V gene is TRBV28, the J gene TRBJ2-5; D not certain. Germline CDR1 reads MDHEN; CDR2 reads SYDVKM. V lost 4 bases and J lost 3, with 3 bases in between. This CDR3 region has 11 residues. CDR3 residues: CASSSEETQYF. Written as DNA, the CDR3 is TGTGCCAGCAGTTCCGAAGAGACCCAGTACTTC.

The genes are TRBV29-1 and TRBJ2-1; D call uncertain. The CDR3 is made up of 11 amino acids. Germline CDR1 and CDR2: SQVTM and ANQGSEA. V gave up 6 bases and J gave up 9 bases, with 12 bases separating them. For the CDR3, the DNA is TGCAGCGTACCAAGTCCTAGTGAGCAGTTCTTC. Its translation: CSVPSPSEQFF.

This chain uses TRBV5-4 with TRBJ2-7; 10 bases map to TRBD2. The CDR3 is 15 amino acids. The V gene's germline CDR1 is SGHNT and CDR2 YYREEE (reference sequence). J gave up 4 bases and V 4 bases, and 8 bases lay outside the gene matches. The CDR3 nucleotides are TGTGCCAGCAGCCCCTCGACTAGCGGGCCGTACGAGCAGTACTTC. This gives the protein CASSPSTSGPYEQYF.

The chain couples TRBV30 to TRBJ2-3; a possible D gene is TRBD2 (5 bases). CDR3 size: 14 residues. Germline V CDR1 and CDR2: GTSNPN, SVGIG (reference sequence). The V and J ends lost 0 bases and 3 bases respectively, with 10 bases between them. CDR3 amino acids: CAWSVDGVTDTQYF. The CDR3 bases are TGTGCCTGGAGTGTAGACGGGGTAACAGATACGCAGTATTTT. Using reference TRBV30 and TRBJ2-3 for the parts outside the CDR3, the full variable domain is SQTIHQWPATLVQPVGSPLSLECTVEGTSNPNLYWYRQAAGRGLQLLFYSVGIGQISSEVPQNLSASRPQDRQFILSSKKLLLSDSGFYLCAWSVDGVTDTQYFGPGTRLTVL.

This chain's CDR3 is CSVSAGTNTEAFF. The CDR3, as DNA: TGCAGCGTTAGTGCAGGGACTAACACTGAAGCTTTCTTT. The chain carries TRBV29-1 and TRBJ1-1, with D possibly being TRBD1 (5 bases). In germline, CDR1 is SQVTM, CDR2 ANQGSEA. This CDR3 has 13 residues. The V end was cut by 5 bases, the J end by 2 bases, with 12 bases between.

This clone has more than one count but fewer than ten. The chain links TRBV19 to TRBJ1-2; the match to TRBD1 covers 8 bases. Germline lookup yields CDR1 LNHDA and CDR2 SQIVND (reference sequence). The CDR3 loop spans 13 amino acids. The junction had 3 bases not matched to a gene; V was cut back by 8 bases and J by 1 base. The CDR3 loop reads CASVDRDNYGYTF. The CDR3, as DNA: TGTGCCAGTGTGGACAGGGATAACTATGGCTACACCTTC.

This clone was detected only a few times. The chain employs TRBV30 and TRBJ2-2; TRBD1 aligns across 9 bases. This CDR3 is 14 amino acids long. CDR1 GTSNPN and CDR2 SVGIG come from the germline V gene (reference sequence). Trimming took 0 bases from V and 5 from J; bases not matched to a gene: 1. CDR3 protein: CAWSVQGATGELFF. The DNA of the CDR3 is TGTGCCTGGAGTGTACAGGGGGCTACCGGGGAGCTGTTTTTT.

This clone was seen a handful of times. The chain joins TRBV18 to TRBJ1-4, with 8 bases lining up with TRBD1. Germline V gives CDR1 KGHSH, CDR2 LQKENI. The CDR3 extends over 14 amino acids. The V and J ends lost 6 bases and 6 bases, in that order; junction bases with no gene match: 6. CDR3 sequence: CASSTDRADEKLFF. In DNA, the CDR3 is TGTGCCAGCTCTACGGACAGGGCGGATGAAAAACTGTTTTTT.

This chain uses TRBV19 with TRBJ2-7; 7 nucleotides line up with TRBD1. Per the germline V gene, CDR1 is LNHDA and CDR2 is SQIVND (reference sequence). The V gene end was trimmed by 5 bases and the J gene end by 5 bases; junction bases not matched to a gene: 15. The CDR3 has 16 amino acids. The CDR3 spells CASSPETGVKFNEQYF. CDR3 nucleotide sequence: TGTGCCAGTAGTCCCGAAACAGGGGTTAAGTTTAACGAGCAGTACTTC.

This clone has more than one count but fewer than ten. This chain links TRBV5-4 with TRBJ2-3, with a possible D match to TRBD2 (5 bases). The germline V gene encodes CDR1 SGHNT and CDR2 YYREEE (reference sequence). CDR3 length: 14 residues. Trimming took off 4 bases at V and 4 bases at J, with 13 bases between the two ends. The CDR3 DNA reads TGTGCCAGCAGCCAACGGATTAGCGCAGATACGCAGTATTTT. Protein: CASSQRISADTQYF.

This clone was detected many times. The J gene is TRBJ2-1, the V gene TRBV10-3; TRBD2 matches 8 bases. Per the germline V gene, CDR1 is ENHRY and CDR2 is SYGVKD. The CDR3 totals 15 residues. The junction had 3 bases not matched to a gene; V was cut back by 4 bases and J by 1 base. The CDR3 DNA sequence: TGTGCCATCAGTGCGGTAGCGGGGTCCTACAATGAGCAGTTCTTC. Its translation: CAISAVAGSYNEQFF.

The V gene is TRBV11-2, the J gene TRBJ2-3; D remains ambiguous. CDR1 SGHAT and CDR2 FQNNGV come from the germline V gene. V lost 1 base and J lost 7, with 6 bases in between. There are 12 residues in the CDR3. The CDR3 here is CASSLGSNTQYF. Written as DNA, the CDR3 is TGTGCCAGCAGCTTAGGTAGCAATACGCAGTATTTT.

The chain joins TRBV4-1 to TRBJ2-5; 7 positions agree with TRBD1. Germline CDR1 MGHRA, CDR2 YSYEKL. V shed 0 bases, J shed 7 bases, and the junction held 17 bases outside the gene matches. This CDR3 is built from 18 residues. The CDR3 coding sequence is TGCGCCAGCAGCCAAGAGTTATCGCGCGACAGGGCCCAGGGGACCCAGTACTTC. Translated: CASSQELSRDRAQGTQYF.

V usage is TRBV6-5 and J usage is TRBJ2-5, with unresolved D. Trimming cost V 5 bases and J 4 bases, with 8 bases left between them. The CDR3 runs 12 residues. Germline CDR1 reads MNHEY; CDR2 reads SVGAGI. CDR3 residues: CASSERGETQYF. The CDR3 DNA follows: TGTGCCAGCAGTGAGAGAGGAGAGACCCAGTACTTC.

This clone has a handful of counts. The chain recombines TRBV29-1 with TRBJ2-1; 7 bases line up with TRBD2. V was clipped by 4 bases and J by 6 bases; unmatched bases: 6. Germline CDR1 is SQVTM and CDR2 is ANQGSEA. CDR3 length: 13 amino acids. CDR3 coding DNA: TGCAGCGTTGCTCGGACTAGTTTCAATGAGCAGTTCTTC. Its translation: CSVARTSFNEQFF.

This chain joins TRBV6-5 and TRBJ1-5; 7 bases are a match to TRBD1. There are 14 residues in the CDR3. Losses at the gene ends were 6 bases for V and 6 bases for J; bases not matched to a gene: 8. Per germline, CDR1 MNHEY and CDR2 SVGAGI. For the CDR3, the DNA is TGTGCCAGCAGGCAGGGGACAGAGGGTCAGCCCCAGCATTTT. Translating it yields CASRQGTEGQPQHF.

This clone was counted between two and nine times. The J gene is TRBJ1-4, the V gene TRBV18; D remains ambiguous. This CDR3 comprises 14 residues. V was shortened by 1 base and J by 2 bases, with 5 bases between the two germline ends. From germline, CDR1 is KGHSH and CDR2 LQKENI. The CDR3 reads CASSPRATNEKLFF. As DNA, the CDR3 is TGTGCCAGCTCACCACGGGCGACTAATGAAAAACTGTTTTTT.

The genes are TRBV5-4 and TRBJ2-4, with 8 bases lining up with TRBD1. V trimming: 4 bases; J trimming: 9 bases; junction bases outside the gene matches: 9. CDR3 length: 14 amino acids. Looked up from germline, CDR1 is SGHNT and CDR2 is YYREEE (reference sequence). CDR3 residues: CASSLGQGWSIQYF. The CDR3, as DNA: TGTGCCAGCAGCCTAGGACAGGGATGGAGCATTCAGTACTTC.

This rearrangement joins TRBV5-1 to TRBJ2-1; 9 bases agree with TRBD2. From germline, CDR1 is SGHRS and CDR2 YFSETQ. The junction had 6 bases not matched to a gene; V was cut back by 2 bases and J by 0 bases. CDR3 length equals 17 residues. In DNA form, the CDR3 reads TGCGCCAGCAGCTTCGCTAGCGGGGACCCCTCCTACAATGAGCAGTTCTTC. The encoded protein is CASSFASGDPSYNEQFF. The whole variable domain, filled in from reference TRBV5-1 and TRBJ2-1, reads KAGVTQTPRYLIKTRGQQVTLSCSPISGHRSVSWYQQTPGQGLQFLFEYFSETQRNKGNFPGRFSGRQFSNSRSEMNVSTLELGDSALYLCASSFASGDPSYNEQFFGPGTRLTVL.

The J gene is TRBJ1-1, the V gene TRBV28; maybe TRBD1 (6 bases). This CDR3 has 14 amino acids. The germline V and J ends were trimmed by 8 bases and 0 bases, with 13 bases remaining between them. In germline, CDR1 is MDHEN, CDR2 SYDVKM. CDR3 sequence reads: CASVRGGLNTEAFF. The CDR3 nucleotides are TGTGCCAGCGTCAGGGGTGGTTTGAACACTGAAGCTTTCTTT.

This clone has just a few counts. The J gene is TRBJ2-3, the V gene TRBV28, with 10 bases fitting TRBD2. V was pared by 2 bases and J by 3 bases, with 11 bases of the junction left unmatched. This CDR3 region has 18 residues. Germline lookup yields CDR1 MDHEN and CDR2 SYDVKM. DNA for the CDR3: TGTGCCAGCAGTTTAACACGGACTAGCGGTCCTCGGACAGATACGCAGTATTTT. Translating gives CASSLTRTSGPRTDTQYF.

This clone was counted only a few times. V and J are TRBV19 and TRBJ1-5, with a possible D match to TRBD1 (6 bases). Germline loops: CDR1 LNHDA, CDR2 SQIVND (reference sequence). The CDR3 is 16 residues long. The germline V and J ends were trimmed by 7 bases and 1 base, with 17 bases remaining between them. Here the CDR3 reads CASIGQGYRSNQPQHF. For the CDR3, the DNA is TGTGCCAGTATTGGGCAGGGGTATAGAAGCAATCAGCCCCAGCATTTT.

The chain is built from TRBV2 and TRBJ2-7, with 10 bases matching TRBD1. This CDR3 is 13 amino acids long. V shed 7 bases and J 6 bases; nucleotides not matched to a gene: 6. CDR1 is SNHLY, CDR2 FYNNEI, per germline. The CDR3 region is CASTRGQGGEQYF. DNA for the CDR3: TGTGCCAGCACACGAGGACAGGGGGGCGAGCAGTACTTC.